This is a list of T cell receptor beta chains from one sample in a study of Ad26.COV2.S vaccination and SARS-CoV-2 variants. TCRdb's table, derived via immunoSEQ multiplex PCR, lists solely in-frame clones and lacks some. The data show 300,000 to 500,000 clones, approximately 90% seen once. The sequences come from peripheral blood, collected in a trial of Ad26.COV2.S vaccine versus placebo. These receptors were taken from a person aged 18 to 65 who received the Ad26.COV2.S COVID-19 vaccine or a placebo. Each CDR3 is given with its conserved first and last residue. The D gene is left open where the match is weak. Some rows have no size entry. The others give once, few or many, or a class for an expanded clone.

TRBD1	.	TRBV7-9	TRBJ2-2	TGTGCCAGCAGCCCGCGACAGGGCGCGAACACCGGGGAGCTGTTTTTT	CASSPRQGANTGELFF
.	once	TRBV2	TRBJ1-1	TGTGCCAGCACCCTCGGAGGGCGGACTGAAGCTTTCTTT	CASTLGGRTEAFF
.	.	TRBV15	TRBJ1-1	TGTGCCACCAGCGAGGAGGGGATGGGGACTGAAGCTTTCTTT	CATSEEGMGTEAFF
.	.	TRBV3-1/TRBV3-2	TRBJ1-1	TGTGCCAGCAGCCCGACTGAGGGGGACAACACTGAAGCTTTCTTT	CASSPTEGDNTEAFF
.	.	TRBV27	TRBJ2-1	TGTGCCAGCAGCCCCCGGACTCCCGGGCCGTCCTACAATGAGCAGTTCTTC	CASSPRTPGPSYNEQFF
TRBD1	.	TRBV7-2	TRBJ1-1	TGTGCCAGCAGCCCCATGGACAGGGTGAACACTGAAGCTTTCTTT	CASSPMDRVNTEAFF
.	.	TRBV6-5	TRBJ1-1	TGTGCCAGCAGTTATACCGGACGTTCTGAAGCTTTCTTT	CASSYTGRSEAFF
TRBD1	.	TRBV2	TRBJ2-7	TGTGCCAGCATGACAGGGGACTACGAGCAGTACTTC	CASMTGDYEQYF
.	.	TRBV4-2	TRBJ2-7	TGTGCCAGCAGCCAAGATAGAGGTTTGCCCTACGAGCAGTACTTC	CASSQDRGLPYEQYF
.	.	TRBV6-5	TRBJ1-2	TGTGCCAGCAGCACCCAGTCCGGGACTTCCTATGGCTACACCTTC	CASSTQSGTSYGYTF
.	.	TRBV6-5	TRBJ1-5	TGTGCCAGCAGCAGAGGGGGGAGCAATCAGCCCCAGCATTTT	CASSRGGSNQPQHF
.	.	TRBV12-3/TRBV12-4	TRBJ2-4	TGTGCCAGCAGTTTAAAGGGGAACATTCAGTACTTC	CASSLKGNIQYF
TRBD1	.	TRBV3-1/TRBV3-2	TRBJ1-4	TGTGCCAGCAGCCAAGACGTGGCAGGGGGTACAACTAATGAAAAACTGTTTTTT	CASSQDVAGGTTNEKLFF
.	.	TRBV4-3	TRBJ1-4	TGCGCCAGCAGCCCCTCATCCGGCTTCATAGGAGGTAGAGATGAAAAACTGTTTTTT	CASSPSSGFIGGRDEKLFF
TRBD1	.	TRBV5-4	TRBJ2-1	TGTGCCAGCAGCTTGGCCCTGGACAGGGCAAATGAGCAGTTCTTC	CASSLALDRANEQFF
.	.	TRBV5-1	TRBJ2-5	TGCGCCAGCAGCTTGGGCAGCGGGGAGACCCAGTACTTC	CASSLGSGETQYF
.	.	TRBV4-1	TRBJ2-7	TGCGCCAGCAGCCAAGAGACGGACCAGGGGACCTACGAGCAGTACTTC	CASSQETDQGTYEQYF
.	.	TRBV5-1	TRBJ1-2	TGCGCCAGCAGCTTGGGACATTATGACCGACTTAACTATGGCTACACCTTC	CASSLGHYDRLNYGYTF
.	.	TRBV7-9	TRBJ2-5	TGTGCCAGCAGCTTAGACAGGGAAGAGACCCAGTACTTC	CASSLDREETQYF
TRBD1	.	TRBV25-1	TRBJ2-3	TGTGCCAGCAGTGAATATCGAACAGGGGGCACAGATACGCAGTATTTT	CASSEYRTGGTDTQYF
TRBD2	.	TRBV3-1/TRBV3-2	TRBJ2-2	TGTGCCAGCAGCCAAGGCGGACGGGGGGGCAACACCGGGGAGCTGTTTTTT	CASSQGGRGGNTGELFF
.	.	TRBV9	TRBJ2-1	TGTGCCAGCAGCGTAGTGCCTACTACTGCGGAGGGCAATGAGCAGTTCTTC	CASSVVPTTAEGNEQFF
.	few	TRBV19	TRBJ1-3	TGTGCCAGTAGTCTCTCAGGATTCGGTGGAAACACCATATATTTT	CASSLSGFGGNTIYF
.	.	TRBV25-1	TRBJ2-5	TGTGCCAGCAGTGGAGGACTACCGGGACAGAATCTAGAGACCCAGTACTTC	CASSGGLPGQNLETQYF